The rows below give T cell receptor beta chains drawn from one sample of a study of early T cells in non-severe SARS-CoV-2 infection. TCRdb itself ran the 5' RACE reads through MiXCR, one entry per CDR3 protein. The repertoire holds roughly 45,000 distinct CDR3 sequences, with about 4.1% as singletons. The specimen sequenced was whole blood. These receptor sequences come from an adult who was a healthcare worker with PCR-confirmed SARS-CoV-2 infection or an uninfected control (not recorded which). Both conserved end residues are part of each CDR3. A D gene is named only where the DNA matches it firmly. Some rows have no size entry. The others give once, few or many, or a class for an expanded clone.

V	size	D	J	DNA	CDR3
TRBV5-1	-	-	TRBJ2-2	TGCGCCAGTCATAAACAACAGGGGAACACCGGGGAGCTGTTTTTT	CASHKQQGNTGELFF
TRBV5-4	once	TRBD1	TRBJ1-4	TGTGCCAGCAGCTTCATCGGACAGGGGATGGGTGAAAAACTGTTTTTT	CASSFIGQGMGEKLFF
TRBV20-1	many	TRBD1	TRBJ2-7	TGCAGTGGGGGGACAGGAATCTCCTACGAGCAGTACTTC	CSGGTGISYEQYF
TRBV7-2	few	-	TRBJ2-5	TGTGCCAGCAGCCCCTGGACTGAAGAGACCCAGTACTTC	CASSPWTEETQYF
TRBV19	many	TRBD1	TRBJ1-2	TGTGCCAGTAGTATGCTACAGGGGGCTTCCTATGGCTACACCTTC	CASSMLQGASYGYTF
TRBV30	many	-	TRBJ1-1	TGTGCCTGGAGTGTATTTGGACAACGGGGGTTTGAAGCTTTCTTT	CAWSVFGQRGFEAFF
TRBV27	many	-	TRBJ1-3	TGTGCCAGCAGTCGACAGCCCGGAAACACCATATATTTT	CASSRQPGNTIYF
TRBV3-1	-	-	TRBJ2-5	TGTGCCAGCAGCCTGACAGGGACTGGAGAGACCCAGTACTTC	CASSLTGTGETQYF
TRBV21-1	many	-	TRBJ2-7	TGTGCCGACGCTTGGGGATTTAACTCCTACGAGCAGTACTTC	CADAWGFNSYEQYF
TRBV19	-	TRBD2	TRBJ2-3	TGTGCCAGTAGTATACTAGCGGGAGAGGGAGATACGCAGTATTTT	CASSILAGEGDTQYF
TRBV20-1	many	-	TRBJ2-3	TGCAGTGCTAGAGATGACCTTGGACGCGGAGGATTTACAGATACGCAGTATTTT	CSARDDLGRGGFTDTQYF
TRBV5-1	many	-	TRBJ1-2	TGCGCCAGCAGCATGCAACAGGCGGATGGCTACACCTTC	CASSMQQADGYTF
TRBV6-1	many	-	TRBJ1-5	TGTGCCAGCAGTGAAGACGGACATAGCAATCAGCCCCAGCATTTT	CASSEDGHSNQPQHF
TRBV29-1	many	TRBD1	TRBJ2-3	TGCAGCGTCCCTAGAACAGACAGGGGGGACCGGGATACGCAGTATTTT	CSVPRTDRGDRDTQYF
TRBV11-2	-	TRBD2	TRBJ2-3	TGTGCCAGCAGCTTAGATACGCGGGGGGGTTTCTGGGATACGCAGTATTTT	CASSLDTRGGFWDTQYF
TRBV10-3	many	TRBD1	TRBJ2-5	TGTGCCATCAGTGATTCCGGACAGGTCTTGTACTTC	CAISDSGQVLYF
TRBV20-1	few	-	TRBJ1-1	TGCAGTGCGGGAGGACAGCTTAACGAGTTGACTGAAGCTTTCTTT	CSAGGQLNELTEAFF
TRBV4-2	-	TRBD1	TRBJ1-3	TGTGCCAGCGGTGAGACAGGGAAAAACTCTGGAAACACCATATATTTT	CASGETGKNSGNTIYF
TRBV7-9	many	-	TRBJ1-1	TGTGCCAGCAGCTTCACTAGGGCTGAAGCTTTCTTT	CASSFTRAEAFF
TRBV20-1	many	TRBD1	TRBJ1-5	TGCAGTGCTAGGCTTTTTGGGACAGGGGGTAATCAGCCCCAGCATTTT	CSARLFGTGGNQPQHF
TRBV19	many	-	TRBJ1-5	TGTGCCAGTAGTAGGCCAGGGAGGAATCAGCCCCAGCATTTT	CASSRPGRNQPQHF
TRBV27	many	-	TRBJ2-7	TGTGCCAGCAGCCTCGGAGGATTTACTCAAGGGAAGCAGTACTTC	CASSLGGFTQGKQYF
TRBV3-1	few	-	TRBJ2-2	TGTGCCAGCAGCCATATCCGGGGAACCGGGGAGCTGTTTTTT	CASSHIRGTGELFF
TRBV29-1	few	TRBD2	TRBJ2-1	TGCAGCGTCCCAAGGCTTACTAGCGGGTACAATGAGCAGTTCTTC	CSVPRLTSGYNEQFF
TRBV19	many	-	TRBJ2-1	TGTGCCAGTAGTTCGCGGACGGGCTTCAATGAGCAGTTCTTC	CASSSRTGFNEQFF
TRBV5-1	many	-	TRBJ2-2	TGCGCCAGCAGCTTGGTTCTGGGAGACACCGGGGAGCTGTTTTTT	CASSLVLGDTGELFF
TRBV27	many	TRBD1	TRBJ2-4	TGTGCCAGCAGTCACAGGGGAAGAGGTTTGGCCCTAGCCAAAAACATTCAGTACTTC	CASSHRGRGLALAKNIQYF
TRBV20-1	few	TRBD1	TRBJ2-3	TGCAGTGCTGACTGGACAGGGACGAACACAGATACGCAGTATTTT	CSADWTGTNTDTQYF
TRBV14	few	-	TRBJ2-2	TGTGCCAGCAGCCAGGGAATGGACACCGGGGAGCTGTTTTTT	CASSQGMDTGELFF
TRBV10-3	many	-	TRBJ2-7	TGTGCCATCAGTGAGTCGATAGGGGCATCCTACGAGCAGTACTTC	CAISESIGASYEQYF
TRBV9	few	TRBD1	TRBJ2-1	TGTGCCAGCAGCCCCGGACAGGGGCGCTACAATGAGCAGTTCTTC	CASSPGQGRYNEQFF
TRBV20-1	many	-	TRBJ2-5	TGCAGTGCTAGGGGGAATCAAGAGACCCAGTACTTC	CSARGNQETQYF
TRBV7-2	many	-	TRBJ1-2	TGTGCCAGCAGCCAGGAGGCCCAAGGGAGTGGCTACACCTTC	CASSQEAQGSGYTF
TRBV7-2	-	TRBD2	TRBJ2-1	TGTGCCAGCAGCTTTACTAGCGGGTATAACAATGAGCAGTTCTTC	CASSFTSGYNNEQFF
TRBV7-2	-	-	TRBJ2-1	TGTGCCAGCAGCTTAGTTATCACAGCTTACTTCTACAATGAGCAGTTCTTC	CASSLVITAYFYNEQFF
TRBV6-1	many	-	TRBJ1-1	TGTGCCAGCAGTGAAGATATGGATAAGGTTTCTGAAGCTTTCTTT	CASSEDMDKVSEAFF
TRBV29-1	many	TRBD1	TRBJ1-5	TGCAGCGTTGAACCCCGGGACAGAGAATGCAATCAGCCCCAGCATTTT	CSVEPRDRECNQPQHF